Following are 5 T cell receptor beta chains from one sample sequenced in a study of cytomegalovirus exposure and HLA in healthy donors. PCR involved 60 Vbeta and 13 Jbeta primers. Clones were read by immunoSEQ multiplex PCR, and TCRdb kept only the in-frame ones, dropping some. In the table there are about 130,000 clones, around 9.7% of which are singletons. Sequencing was carried out using PBMCs. These receptors were taken from a man aged 50 to 59 in good health and CMV-seronegative.

This clone occurred a few times. This rearrangement joins TRBV29-1 to TRBJ2-7, with 9 nucleotides matching TRBD2. The J segment lost 6 bases and the V segment lost 5 bases, leaving 11 bases of the junction unmatched. CDR3 length: 14 amino acids. Germline CDR1 is SQVTM and CDR2 is ANQGSEA. CDR3 sequence reads: CSVTVAGVGREQYF. The CDR3 region has the DNA TGCAGCGTTACCGTAGCGGGAGTAGGGCGCGAGCAGTACTTC.

This clone was counted between two and nine times. The chain combines TRBV28 with TRBJ2-4; 7 bases are a match to TRBD2. The trim removed 3 bases at V and 0 bases at J, leaving 26 bases unmatched. Germline CDR1 is MDHEN and CDR2 is SYDVKM. This CDR3 region has 23 residues. CDR3 sequence reads: CASSFGRSFGGGRETLAKNIQYF. CDR3 bases: TGTGCCAGCAGTTTCGGACGGTCCTTCGGCGGGGGTCGGGAGACCTTAGCCAAAAACATTCAGTACTTC.

This clone has only a few counts. The rearrangement joins TRBV4-2 to TRBJ2-7; 7 bases agree with TRBD2. CDR1 LGHNA and CDR2 YNFKEQ come from the germline V gene. CDR3 length equals 16 residues. Germline trimming cut 1 base from V and 0 bases from J; bases unmatched to any gene: 6. CDR3 DNA: TGTGCCAGCAGCCAAGCTGGCAGGGACTACTCCTACGAGCAGTACTTC. Protein product: CASSQAGRDYSYEQYF.

CDR3 DNA sequence: TGCGCCAGCAGCTTACAGGCACCGGATACGCAGTATTTT. This encodes CASSLQAPDTQYF. V is TRBV5-1 and J is TRBJ2-3, with D possibly being TRBD1 (5 bases). CDR1 is SGHRS and CDR2 is YFSETQ in the germline V gene. CDR3 length equals 13 residues. Trimming removed 2 bases at V and 6 bases at J, with 10 bases between. The full variable domain, in which reference TRBV5-1 and TRBJ2-3 provide the parts outside the CDR3, is KAGVTQTPRYLIKTRGQQVTLSCSPISGHRSVSWYQQTPGQGLQFLFEYFSETQRNKGNFPGRFSGRQFSNSRSEMNVSTLELGDSALYLCASSLQAPDTQYFGPGTRLTVL.

CDR3 in DNA: TGCGCCAGCAGTGATAGGACAGGGGTAGTCTACGAGCAGTACTTC. Protein: CASSDRTGVVYEQYF. The rearrangement uses TRBV10-2 and TRBJ2-7, with 9 bases identical to TRBD1. Germline loops: CDR1 WSHSY, CDR2 SAAADI. The CDR3 contains 15 residues. The V segment lost 3 bases and the J segment 3 bases; nucleotides outside the gene matches: 6.